The 25 T cell receptor beta chains presented below share a single source sample, sequenced in a study of blood T cell repertoires in COVID-19. The protocol was immunoSEQ multiplex PCR, while the TCRdb copy is restricted to in-frame clones and leaves out a portion. Among roughly 200,000 clones, 85% were seen once, and the ten largest hold around 20%. Source material: PBMCs or T cells enriched from blood (not recorded which). The receptors were sampled from a man between 40 and 49 years old who had recovered from COVID-19.

The rearrangement uses TRBV19 and TRBJ1-2, with 10 bases that match TRBD1. CDR3 size: 15 residues. From germline, CDR1 is LNHDA and CDR2 SQIVND (reference sequence). Germline trimming cut 5 bases from V and 5 bases from J; bases unmatched to any gene: 8. CDR3 DNA: TGTGCCAGTAGTTTCTCCCCGGGACAGGGGTATGGCTACACCTTC. This sequence encodes CASSFSPGQGYGYTF.

The CDR3 sequence: CASSRRQGNYEQYF. The CDR3 DNA reads TGTGCCAGCAGCCGGAGACAGGGGAACTACGAGCAGTACTTC. This chain connects TRBV3-1 (or the pseudogene TRBV3-2) to TRBJ2-7, with 8 nucleotides matching TRBD1. The CDR3 has 14 residues. Losses at the gene ends were 4 bases for V and 3 bases for J; bases not matched to a gene: 5. CDR1 is LGHDT and CDR2 is YNNKEL in the germline V gene (reference sequence).

V and J are TRBV9 and TRBJ2-7; D might be TRBD2 (6 bases). V lost 4 bases to trimming and J lost 3 bases, with 14 bases between them. The CDR3 loop spans 14 amino acids. The germline CDR1 and CDR2 sequences are SGDLS and YYNGEE. CDR3 residues: CASSMGLEVYEQYF. CDR3 nucleotide sequence: TGTGCCAGCAGCATGGGACTTGAGGTCTACGAGCAGTACTTC.

This clone appeared once. The chain combines TRBV27 with TRBJ2-5, with D possibly TRBD1 on 5 matching bases. The CDR3 is 13 residues long. CDR1 is MNHEY and CDR2 is SMNVEV in the germline V gene (reference sequence). V was shortened by 6 bases and J by 2 bases, with 10 bases between the two germline ends. CDR3 bases: TGTGCCAGCAGCCCGACAGAGCAAGAGACCCAGTACTTC. Protein product: CASSPTEQETQYF.

This chain links TRBV19 with TRBJ2-7; TRBD2 matches at 9 bases. There are 18 residues in the CDR3. CDR1 LNHDA and CDR2 SQIVND come from the germline V gene (reference sequence). The trim removed 3 bases at V and 1 base at J, leaving 13 bases unmatched. The CDR3 spells CASSITSGPRVGSYEQYF. DNA for the CDR3: TGTGCCAGTAGTATTACTAGCGGGCCCAGGGTGGGGTCCTACGAGCAGTACTTC.

The V and J genes are TRBV30 and TRBJ1-2, with TRBD1 matching over 9 bases. This CDR3 comprises 15 residues. V was clipped by 2 bases and J by 5 bases; unmatched bases: 9. CDR1 is GTSNPN and CDR2 is SVGIG in the germline V gene (reference sequence). The CDR3 is CAWSLGQGAPYGYTF. The DNA for the CDR3 is TGTGCCTGGAGTCTGGGACAGGGTGCACCTTATGGCTACACCTTC.

This clone was counted a few times. The gene calls are TRBV11-2 and TRBJ2-7; 11 nucleotides line up with TRBD2. Germline CDR1 is SGHAT and CDR2 is FQNNGV. This CDR3 is 14 amino acids long. J was trimmed by 4 bases and V by 3 bases; bases with no gene match: 2. CDR3 protein: CASSFGTSGYEQYF. Written as DNA, the CDR3 is TGTGCCAGCAGCTTTGGGACTAGCGGTTACGAGCAGTACTTC.

The chain employs TRBV18 and TRBJ1-1, with 10 bases aligning to TRBD1. The CDR3 sequence is 12 residues long. The J segment lost 10 bases and the V segment lost 6 bases, leaving 5 bases of the junction unmatched. The germline CDR1 and CDR2 sequences are KGHSH and LQKENI. The CDR3 DNA reads as TGTGCCAGCTCCGGACAGGGGGATACAGCTTTCTTT. It yields the protein CASSGQGDTAFF.

The rearrangement joins TRBV5-5 to TRBJ2-7, with 8 bases that match TRBD1. The CDR3 covers 14 residues. Germline trimming cut 6 bases from V and 5 bases from J; bases unmatched to any gene: 10. Germline V lookup: CDR1 SGHKS, CDR2 YYEKEE (reference sequence). The CDR3: CASMTGERDDEQYF. In DNA, the CDR3 is TGTGCCAGCATGACAGGGGAGAGGGACGACGAGCAGTACTTC.

This sequence joins TRBV5-5 and TRBJ1-3, with D possibly matching TRBD1 (5 bases). This CDR3 spans 14 amino acids. The V end was cut by 7 bases, the J end by 4 bases, with 15 bases between. Looked up from germline, CDR1 is SGHKS and CDR2 is YYEKEE (reference sequence). DNA for the CDR3: TGTGCCAGCTGGACGCAGGGCCGGGGAAACACCATATATTTT. It encodes CASWTQGRGNTIYF.

The rearrangement uses TRBV11-3 and TRBJ2-5, with TRBD2 as a possible D gene (5 bases). Germline V CDR1 and CDR2: SGHNT, YENEEA. V dropped 3 bases and J dropped 4 bases, with 12 bases sitting between them. The CDR3 is made up of 14 amino acids. The chain's CDR3 is CASSFSGAGETQYF. The CDR3, as DNA: TGTGCCAGCAGCTTTTCGGGCGCGGGAGAGACCCAGTACTTC.

The chain employs TRBV3-1 (or the pseudogene TRBV3-2) and TRBJ2-5; D is perhaps TRBD2 (5 bases). CDR1 and CDR2 (germline): LGHDT, YNNKEL (reference sequence). V was cut by 0 bases and J by 2 bases, with 7 bases left in between. The CDR3 loop spans 14 amino acids. This CDR3 is CASSQEGGQETQYF. As DNA, the CDR3 is TGTGCCAGCAGCCAAGAAGGCGGGCAAGAGACCCAGTACTTC.

The chain is built from TRBV27 and TRBJ1-6; D possibly corresponds to TRBD1 (5 bases). Germline values: CDR1 MNHEY, CDR2 SMNVEV (reference sequence). This CDR3 region has 16 residues. V dropped 3 bases and J dropped 3 bases, with 12 bases sitting between them. The CDR3 nucleotides are TGTGCCAGCAGTTTGGGCCGGACAAGCTATAATTCACCCCTCCACTTT. Its protein product is CASSLGRTSYNSPLHF.

J is TRBJ1-1 and V is TRBV28, with D possibly being TRBD1 (5 bases). The CDR3 runs to 15 residues. The ends were cut back, 6 bases at V and 0 bases at J, with 14 bases in the middle. Germline assignment: CDR1 MDHEN and CDR2 SYDVKM. The DNA for the CDR3 is TGTGCCAGCAGATCTCCGGGACTGATGAACACTGAAGCTTTCTTT. This sequence encodes CASRSPGLMNTEAFF.

The chain's CDR3 is CAISVQAGVSGEQYF. Written as DNA, the CDR3 is TGTGCCATCAGTGTTCAAGCGGGAGTGTCAGGGGAGCAGTACTTC. The chain joins TRBV10-3 to TRBJ2-7, with 8 bases fitting TRBD2. CDR3 size: 15 residues. Germline assignment: CDR1 ENHRY and CDR2 SYGVKD. The J segment lost 7 bases and the V segment lost 4 bases, leaving 12 bases of the junction unmatched.

This clone was detected only a few times. This chain's CDR3 is CTSSQAGLNLGNQPQHF. In DNA, the CDR3 is TGCACCAGCAGCCAAGCAGGGTTGAATTTGGGAAATCAGCCCCAGCATTTT. The chain links TRBV1 to TRBJ1-5; the table gives TRBD1 as D, unverified against the DNA. TRBV1 corresponds to a pseudogene. The CDR3 is 17 amino acids.

This sequence joins TRBV6-5 and TRBJ1-2; D remains ambiguous. Trimming cost V 0 bases and J 4 bases, with 12 bases left between them. CDR1 MNHEY and CDR2 SVGAGI come from the germline V gene. CDR3 length: 15 amino acids. CDR3 in amino acids: CASSYSPEVGYGYTF. As DNA, the CDR3 is TGTGCCAGCAGTTACTCGCCCGAGGTGGGCTATGGCTACACCTTC.

V and J are TRBV7-9 and TRBJ1-1, with TRBD1 matching over 9 bases. Germline trimming cut 1 base from V and 3 bases from J; bases unmatched to any gene: 9. The CDR3 length is 17 residues. Germline V gives CDR1 SEHNR, CDR2 FQNEAQ (reference sequence). In DNA, the CDR3 is TGTGCCAGCAGCTTAGGTGGGACAGGGAGATTTCACACTGAAGCTTTCTTT. It is translated as CASSLGGTGRFHTEAFF.

The chain recombines TRBV11-2 with TRBJ1-1, with TRBD1 matching over 7 bases. This CDR3 has 16 amino acids. The V segment lost 3 bases and the J segment 3 bases; nucleotides outside the gene matches: 10. In germline, CDR1 is SGHAT, CDR2 FQNNGV. The CDR3 DNA reads as TGTGCCAGCAGCTTCTACCGACAGGGCCGCGACACTGAAGCTTTCTTT. Its translation is CASSFYRQGRDTEAFF.

This clone was picked up one time. The chain uses TRBV5-1 and TRBJ2-7, with 10 bases identical to TRBD1. Germline V lookup: CDR1 SGHRS, CDR2 YFSETQ. V lost 0 bases and J lost 6; bases outside the gene matches: 3. This CDR3 is built from 14 residues. The CDR3 spells CASSLGQGAAEQYF. In DNA form, the CDR3 reads TGCGCCAGCAGCTTGGGACAGGGGGCGGCCGAGCAGTACTTC.

The table lists this clone with a few counts. This chain uses TRBV5-3 with TRBJ1-1; D is possibly TRBD1 (6 bases). TRBV5-3 is marked as an open reading frame, function uncertain. Trimming left V 2 bases short and J 4 bases short, with 15 bases between. The CDR3 is 15 amino acids. The CDR3 loop is CARSFPREGGTEAFF. As DNA, the CDR3 is TGTGCCAGAAGCTTCCCCCGGGAAGGGGGCACTGAAGCTTTCTTT.

The gene calls are TRBV4-1 and TRBJ1-2, with D unresolved. Germline loops: CDR1 MGHRA, CDR2 YSYEKL. This CDR3 is built from 11 residues. The V gene lost 3 bases and the J gene lost 7 bases, with 6 bases spanning the gap. The CDR3 DNA reads TGCGCCAGCAGCCAGTCGCGTGGCTACACCTTC. This gives the protein CASSQSRGYTF.

The chain combines TRBV27 with TRBJ2-7; D possibly corresponds to TRBD1 (5 bases). With 4 bases removed from V and 2 bases from J, the gap between germline ends came to 9 bases. This CDR3 has 13 amino acids. CDR1 and CDR2 (germline): MNHEY, SMNVEV (reference sequence). The CDR3 loop reads CASSWQGPYEQYF. The DNA for the CDR3 is TGTGCCAGCAGTTGGCAGGGTCCCTACGAGCAGTACTTC.

This sequence joins TRBV27 and TRBJ1-1; D remains unclear. Deletions cut 4 bases from V and 1 base from J, with 10 bases between. The CDR3 extends over 14 amino acids. Per germline, CDR1 MNHEY and CDR2 SMNVEV (reference sequence). As DNA, the CDR3 is TGTGCCAGCAGTTCACAGAGTAAGAACACTGAAGCTTTCTTT. Its translation is CASSSQSKNTEAFF.

The V and J genes are TRBV11-2 and TRBJ1-6; tentative D call: TRBD1 (5 bases). The ends were cut back, 6 bases at V and 7 bases at J, with 19 bases in the middle. The CDR3 is made up of 16 amino acids. Germline V gene lookup returns CDR1 SGHAT and CDR2 FQNNGV. CDR3 in amino acids: CASSRRGGQRNSPLHF. CDR3 sequence (DNA): TGTGCCAGCAGTCGGAGGGGCGGCCAGAGAAATTCACCCCTCCACTTT.